One sample yielded the 13 T cell receptor beta chains listed below, sequenced in a study of cytomegalovirus exposure and HLA in healthy donors. The PCR made use of 60 Vbeta and 13 Jbeta primers. This table comes from immunoSEQ multiplex PCR, and its TCRdb copy is limited to in-frame clones, with some not included. The sample records 80,000 to 95,000 clones, about two thirds being singletons. Material: PBMCs. Receptor source: a human donor in good health.

Only a few counts were recorded for this clone. The chain is built from TRBV5-1 and TRBJ1-5; 7 positions agree with TRBD1. The V and J ends lost 4 bases and 0 bases, in that order; junction bases with no gene match: 4. This CDR3 has 15 residues. Germline CDR1 SGHRS, CDR2 YFSETQ. The CDR3 loop is CASSPTGSSNQPQHF. The CDR3 nucleotides are TGCGCCAGCAGCCCGACAGGGAGTAGCAATCAGCCCCAGCATTTT.

The chain carries TRBV7-9 and TRBJ2-2; 8 nucleotides line up with TRBD2. The CDR3 runs 14 residues. Trimming took 6 bases from V and 7 from J; bases not matched to a gene: 7. Germline CDR1 reads SEHNR; CDR2 reads FQNEAQ (reference sequence). The CDR3 coding sequence is TGTGCCAGCAGGATAGGCGGGGGGAACGGGGAGCTGTTTTTT. Its translation: CASRIGGGNGELFF.

This chain joins TRBV30 and TRBJ1-5, with D perhaps matching TRBD1 (6 bases). CDR1 and CDR2 (germline): GTSNPN, SVGIG (reference sequence). The CDR3 length is 14 residues. Trimming took 0 bases from V and 2 from J, leaving 8 bases between them. The CDR3 DNA reads TGTGCCTGGAGTGTACCAGGGGGCAATCAGCCCCAGCATTTT. Its protein is CAWSVPGGNQPQHF.

J is TRBJ2-5 and V is TRBV5-6, with TRBD1 identical over 10 bases. The length of the CDR3 is 15 residues. Trimming took 0 bases from V and 6 from J; bases not matched to a gene: 5. CDR1 is SGHDT and CDR2 is YYEEEE in the germline V gene. The DNA of the CDR3 is TGTGCCAGCAGCTTGGGACAGGGGGCATTAAAGACCCAGTACTTC. This translates into CASSLGQGALKTQYF.

Note on this clone: Sequence at one end of the junction differs from germline and may be a read error. Additional DNA sequences in this sample encode the identical CDR3. This chain connects TRBV5-4 to TRBJ2-7; TRBD2 is a possible D gene (5 bases). The CDR3 consists of 14 residues. Per the germline V gene, CDR1 is SGHNT and CDR2 is YYREEE (reference sequence). CDR3 in amino acids: CASSPRAGPHEQYF. The CDR3, as DNA: TGCGCCAGCAGCCCGCGGGCTGGACCCCACGAGCAGTACTTC.

This clone has more than one count but fewer than ten. This sequence joins TRBV15 and TRBJ1-1; the D gene is possibly TRBD1 (5 bases). CDR3 size: 15 residues. V dropped 0 bases and J dropped 1 base, with 9 bases sitting between them. In germline, CDR1 is LNHNV, CDR2 YYDKDF (reference sequence). CDR3 amino acids: CATSRDRTGNTEAFF. The CDR3 nucleotides read TGTGCCACCAGCAGAGATCGCACAGGGAACACTGAAGCTTTCTTT.

The rearrangement links TRBV10-3 to TRBJ1-3; unclear D gene. The germline V gene encodes CDR1 ENHRY and CDR2 SYGVKD. The CDR3 length is 17 residues. Trimming pared 3 bases from V and 0 bases from J, leaving 15 bases between. CDR3 residues: CAISEYGGESSGNTIYF. In nucleotides, the CDR3 is TGTGCCATCAGTGAATATGGCGGGGAGAGCTCTGGAAACACCATATATTTT.

This clone has just a few counts. DNA of the CDR3: TGTGCCAGCAGCTTGCCACACGCCAGGAACACTGAAGCTTTCTTT. Amino acids: CASSLPHARNTEAFF. The rearrangement joins TRBV5-6 to TRBJ1-1, with D unresolved. CDR3 size: 15 residues. Germline V lookup: CDR1 SGHDT, CDR2 YYEEEE. The V and J ends lost 1 base and 1 base respectively, with 11 bases between them.

About this clone: Germline and junction disagree at one end, which may indicate a read error. The chain recombines TRBV5-4 with TRBJ1-3; D call uncertain. CDR3 length equals 14 residues. Germline CDR1 is SGHNT and CDR2 is YYREEE (reference sequence). The CDR3 region has the DNA TGTGCCGGCAGCTTGTACAGCTCTGGAAACACCATATATTTT. This codes for CAGSLYSSGNTIYF.

The chain links TRBV19 to TRBJ2-3; the match to TRBD2 covers 8 bases. V lost 7 bases, J lost 0 bases, and 3 bases stayed unmatched. The CDR3 is 14 residues long. Germline V gene data show CDR1 as LNHDA and CDR2 as SQIVND (reference sequence). The CDR3 DNA reads as TGTGCCAGTATCGGCGGGGGGAGCACAGATACGCAGTATTTT. Protein: CASIGGGSTDTQYF.

The chain has TRBV6-4 and TRBJ2-7; weak D call: TRBD1 (5 bases). Germline V gives CDR1 MRHNA, CDR2 SNTAGT. This CDR3 is built from 15 residues. V was pared by 5 bases and J by 0 bases, with 14 bases between. The CDR3: CASSPEGVLSYEQYF. CDR3 DNA sequence: TGTGCCAGCAGTCCCGAAGGGGTCCTCTCCTACGAGCAGTACTTC.

V usage is TRBV6-5 and J usage is TRBJ2-5, with 11 bases aligning to TRBD1. The DNA end is more similar to TRBJ2-7, so the J call may be wrong. CDR3 length: 14 residues. Germline assignment: CDR1 MNHEY and CDR2 SVGAGI. Here the CDR3 DNA reads TGTGCCAGCAGTCGCGGGACAGGGGGCTACGAGCAGTACTTC. Protein sequence: CASSRGTGGYEQYF.

V usage is TRBV7-9 and J usage is TRBJ1-2; D is undetermined. The V end was cut by 11 bases, the J end by 6 bases, with 7 bases between. The CDR3 is 9 residues long. Germline lookup yields CDR1 SEHNR and CDR2 FQNEAQ (reference sequence). The CDR3 DNA sequence: TGTGCCGGAGCGGATGGCTACACCTTC. This codes for CAGADGYTF.